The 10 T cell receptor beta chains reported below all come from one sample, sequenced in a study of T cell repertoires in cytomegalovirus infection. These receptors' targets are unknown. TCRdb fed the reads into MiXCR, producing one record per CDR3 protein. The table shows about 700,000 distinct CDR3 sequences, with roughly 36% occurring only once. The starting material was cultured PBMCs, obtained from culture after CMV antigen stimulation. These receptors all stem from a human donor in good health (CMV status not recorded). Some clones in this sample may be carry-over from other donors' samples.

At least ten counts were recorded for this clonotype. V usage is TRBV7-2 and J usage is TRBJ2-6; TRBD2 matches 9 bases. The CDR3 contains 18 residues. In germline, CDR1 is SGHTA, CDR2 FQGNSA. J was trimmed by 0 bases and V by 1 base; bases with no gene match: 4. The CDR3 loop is CASSLGGTSSSGANVLTF. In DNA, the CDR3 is TGTGCCAGCAGCTTAGGGGGGACTAGCAGCTCTGGGGCCAACGTCCTGACTTTC.

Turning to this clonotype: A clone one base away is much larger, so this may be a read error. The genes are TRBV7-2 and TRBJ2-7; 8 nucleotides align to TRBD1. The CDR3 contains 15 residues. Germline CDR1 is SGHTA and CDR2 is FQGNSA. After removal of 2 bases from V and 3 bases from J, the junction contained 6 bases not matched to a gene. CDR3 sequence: CASSLWGTGYYEQYF. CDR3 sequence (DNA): TGTGCCAGCAGCTTATGGGGGACAGGTTACTACGAGCAGTACTTC.

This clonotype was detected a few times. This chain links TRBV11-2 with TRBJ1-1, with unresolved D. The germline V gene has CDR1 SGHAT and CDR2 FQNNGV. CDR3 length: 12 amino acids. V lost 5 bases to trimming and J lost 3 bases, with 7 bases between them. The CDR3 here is CASSPFDTEAFF. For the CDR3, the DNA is TGTGCCAGCAGCCCATTTGACACTGAAGCTTTCTTT. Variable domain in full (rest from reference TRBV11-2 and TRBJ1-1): EAGVAQSPRYKIIEKRQSVAFWCNPISGHATLYWYQQILGQGPKLLIQFQNNGVVDDSQLPKDRFSAERLKGVDSTLKIQPAKLEDSAVYLCASSPFDTEAFFGQGTRLTVV.

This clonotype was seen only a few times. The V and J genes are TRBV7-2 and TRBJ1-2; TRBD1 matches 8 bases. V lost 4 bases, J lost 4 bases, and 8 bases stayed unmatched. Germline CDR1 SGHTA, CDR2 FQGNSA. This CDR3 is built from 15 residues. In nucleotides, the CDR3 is TGTGCCAGCAGCTCGGACAGGGATCTTGGCTATGGCTACACCTTC. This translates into CASSSDRDLGYGYTF.

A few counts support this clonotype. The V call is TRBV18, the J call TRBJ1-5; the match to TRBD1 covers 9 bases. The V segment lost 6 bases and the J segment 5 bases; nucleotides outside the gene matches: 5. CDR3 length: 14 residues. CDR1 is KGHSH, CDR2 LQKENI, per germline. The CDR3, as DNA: TGTGCCAGCTCCACACAGGGGGCGGATCAGCCCCAGCATTTT. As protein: CASSTQGADQPQHF.

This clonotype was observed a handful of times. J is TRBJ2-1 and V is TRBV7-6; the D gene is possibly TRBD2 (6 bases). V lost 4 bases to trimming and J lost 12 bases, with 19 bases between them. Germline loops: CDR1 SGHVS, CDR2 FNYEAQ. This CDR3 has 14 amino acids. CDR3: CASSSPEGVRGQFF. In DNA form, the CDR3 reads TGTGCCAGCAGCTCCCCGGAGGGAGTTAGGGGGCAGTTCTTC. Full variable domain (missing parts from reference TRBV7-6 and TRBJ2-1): GAGVSQSPRYKVTKRGQDVALRCDPISGHVSLYWYRQALGQGPEFLTYFNYEAQQDKSGLPNDRFSAERPEGSISTLTIQRTEQRDSAMYRCASSSPEGVRGQFFGPGTRLTVL.

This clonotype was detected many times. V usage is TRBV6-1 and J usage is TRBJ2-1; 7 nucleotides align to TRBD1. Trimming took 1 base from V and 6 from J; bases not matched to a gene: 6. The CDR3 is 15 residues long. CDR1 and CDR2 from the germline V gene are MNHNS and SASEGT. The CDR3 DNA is TGTGCCAGCAGTGAAGGGTCAACAGGGGTCAATGAGCAGTTCTTC. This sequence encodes CASSEGSTGVNEQFF.

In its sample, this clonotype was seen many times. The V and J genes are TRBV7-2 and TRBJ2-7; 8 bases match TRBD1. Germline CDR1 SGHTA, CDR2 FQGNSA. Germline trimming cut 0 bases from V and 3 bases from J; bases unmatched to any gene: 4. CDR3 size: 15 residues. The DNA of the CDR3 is TGTGCCAGCAGCTTAGCCGGGACAGGAGGCTACGAGCAGTACTTC. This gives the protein CASSLAGTGGYEQYF.

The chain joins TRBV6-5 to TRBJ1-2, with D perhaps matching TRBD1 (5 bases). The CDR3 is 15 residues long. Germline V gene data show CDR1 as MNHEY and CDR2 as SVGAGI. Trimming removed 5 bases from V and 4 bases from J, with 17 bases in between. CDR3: CASSRPGGQGYGYTF. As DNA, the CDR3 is TGTGCCAGCAGTCGTCCGGGGGGTCAGGGCTATGGCTACACCTTC.

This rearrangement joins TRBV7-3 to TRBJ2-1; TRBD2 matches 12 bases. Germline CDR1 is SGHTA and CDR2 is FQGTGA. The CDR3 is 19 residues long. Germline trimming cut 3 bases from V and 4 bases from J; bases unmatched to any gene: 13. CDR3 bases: TGTGCCAGCAGCTTCCTAACCCCGGGACTAGCGGGCCCTTACAATGAGCAGTTCTTC. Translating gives CASSFLTPGLAGPYNEQFF.